This T cell receptor beta chain was found in a study of blood T cell repertoires in COVID-19. TCRdb's copy holds only in-frame clones and misses some; the assay was immunoSEQ multiplex PCR. This sample has 250,000 or so clones, with 80% to 90% found just once. CDR3 length equals 12 residues. CDR1 and CDR2 (germline): SGDLS, YYNGEE. Trimming cost V 4 bases and J 11 bases; bases outside gene matches: 8. V gene TRBV9 combines with J gene TRBJ1-1; 7 nucleotides align to TRBD1. The source of this sequence is a woman aged 45-65 years who had been exposed to COVID-19. Source material: PBMCs or T cells enriched from blood (not recorded which). The CDR3 spells CASSFLGGWAFF. In nucleotides, the CDR3 is TGTGCCAGCAGCTTCCTAGGGGGCTGGGCTTTCTTT.